The rows below give T cell receptor beta chains drawn from one sample of a study of blood T cell repertoires in COVID-19. Sequencing used immunoSEQ multiplex PCR; TCRdb keeps in-frame clones, though not all of them. The repertoire holds approximately 100,000 clones, with 75% to 90% as singletons. Input material: peripheral blood. Source of these receptors: an elderly man with acute or convalescent COVID-19. The CDR3 runs from the conserved cysteine through the conserved F or W. A D gene is named only where the DNA matches it firmly. Where a row states a size, it is once, few, many or the class of an expanded clone; other rows omit it.

CDR3 DNA: TGTGCCAGCAGTTTAGGACAGTATGGCTACACCTTC; CDR3 protein: CASSLGQYGYTF; CDR3 length: 12; V gene: TRBV28; D gene: -; J gene: TRBJ1-2; clone size: -
CDR3 DNA: TGTGCCAGCAGCTGGGGGACAGGTCCCCCCTATAATTCACCCCTCCACTTT; CDR3 protein: CASSWGTGPPYNSPLHF; CDR3 length: 17; V gene: TRBV9; D gene: TRBD1; J gene: TRBJ1-6; clone size: -
CDR3 DNA: TGTGCCAGCAGCTTCTCGGGTTCCGTTGCCAACGAGCAGTACTTC; CDR3 protein: CASSFSGSVANEQYF; CDR3 length: 15; V gene: TRBV7-9; D gene: -; J gene: TRBJ2-7; clone size: -
CDR3 DNA: TGTGCCAGCTCACCACCGATAGGGGGCGGAAGCTACACCTTC; CDR3 protein: CASSPPIGGGSYTF; CDR3 length: 14; V gene: TRBV18; D gene: TRBD1; J gene: TRBJ1-2; clone size: -
CDR3 DNA: TGTGCCAGCAGCTTGGAGTTAGATAGCAATCAGCCCCAGCATTTT; CDR3 protein: CASSLELDSNQPQHF; CDR3 length: 15; V gene: TRBV5-8; D gene: -; J gene: TRBJ1-5; clone size: few
CDR3 DNA: TGTGCCAGCAGCCATTGGGACAGAAGCACAGATACGCAGTATTTT; CDR3 protein: CASSHWDRSTDTQYF; CDR3 length: 15; V gene: TRBV14; D gene: TRBD1; J gene: TRBJ2-3; clone size: -
CDR3 DNA: TGTGCCAGCAGCCGAGACGTCGGGACAGCCTACAATCAGCCCCAGCATTTT; CDR3 protein: CASSRDVGTAYNQPQHF; CDR3 length: 17; V gene: TRBV27; D gene: TRBD1; J gene: TRBJ1-5; clone size: -
CDR3 DNA: TGTGCCAGCAGCCCGCGGGCGCAGGCGAGATACAATGAGCAGTTCTTC; CDR3 protein: CASSPRAQARYNEQFF; CDR3 length: 16; V gene: TRBV7-8; D gene: -; J gene: TRBJ2-1; clone size: -
CDR3 DNA: TGTGCCAGCAGTTGGGGACAGGGGTGGTCCTACGAGCAGTACTTC; CDR3 protein: CASSWGQGWSYEQYF; CDR3 length: 15; V gene: TRBV27; D gene: TRBD1; J gene: TRBJ2-7; clone size: -
CDR3 DNA: TGTGCCAGCAGCCAAGGAACAGGATATACTAGCACAGATACGCAGTATTTT; CDR3 protein: CASSQGTGYTSTDTQYF; CDR3 length: 17; V gene: TRBV4-2; D gene: -; J gene: TRBJ2-3; clone size: -
CDR3 DNA: TGTGCCAGCAGTTTCTCGGGTGTTGGAAACACCATATATTTT; CDR3 protein: CASSFSGVGNTIYF; CDR3 length: 14; V gene: TRBV27; D gene: -; J gene: TRBJ1-3; clone size: -
CDR3 DNA: TGTGCCAGCATGGGGCTAGTCGGGGAGACCCAGTACTTC; CDR3 protein: CASMGLVGETQYF; CDR3 length: 13; V gene: TRBV6-5; D gene: -; J gene: TRBJ2-5; clone size: -
CDR3 DNA: TGTGCCAGCAGCTCCAGAGGGCAAGCACAAGAGACCCAGTACTTC; CDR3 protein: CASSSRGQAQETQYF; CDR3 length: 15; V gene: TRBV7-9; D gene: -; J gene: TRBJ2-5; clone size: -
CDR3 DNA: TGTGCCAGTAGTAGGCTGGGTAACAGGGGCCCGGATAACTATGGCTACACCTTC; CDR3 protein: CASSRLGNRGPDNYGYTF; CDR3 length: 18; V gene: TRBV19; D gene: TRBD1; J gene: TRBJ1-2; clone size: -
CDR3 DNA: TGTGCCAGCAGCCAAGTCCCGGGAGCGGGCTACGAGCAGTACTTC; CDR3 protein: CASSQVPGAGYEQYF; CDR3 length: 15; V gene: TRBV3-1/TRBV3-2; D gene: -; J gene: TRBJ2-7; clone size: -
CDR3 DNA: TGTGCCAGCAGTTCCACAGGGGGGCTCGGAGCTTTCTTT; CDR3 protein: CASSSTGGLGAFF; CDR3 length: 13; V gene: TRBV27; D gene: TRBD1; J gene: TRBJ1-1; clone size: -
CDR3 DNA: TGTGCCAGTATCAAACGGGCAGGGTGGGACAATGAGCAGTTCTTC; CDR3 protein: CASIKRAGWDNEQFF; CDR3 length: 15; V gene: TRBV19; D gene: -; J gene: TRBJ2-1; clone size: -
CDR3 DNA: TGTGCCACCAGCGGACAGAATAGCAATCAGCCCCAGCATTTT; CDR3 protein: CATSGQNSNQPQHF; CDR3 length: 14; V gene: TRBV24-1; D gene: -; J gene: TRBJ1-5; clone size: -
CDR3 DNA: TGTGCCAGTAGTATAGGAGGCCTACAGGGGGAAGAGACCCAGTACTTC; CDR3 protein: CASSIGGLQGEETQYF; CDR3 length: 16; V gene: TRBV19; D gene: TRBD1; J gene: TRBJ2-5; clone size: -
CDR3 DNA: TGTGCCAGCAGCTTAAGGAGTTACACTGAAGCTTTCTTT; CDR3 protein: CASSLRSYTEAFF; CDR3 length: 13; V gene: TRBV7-3; D gene: -; J gene: TRBJ1-1; clone size: -
CDR3 DNA: TGTGCCAGCAGTGAGCAGGGTCGGGCTGGAAACACCATATATTTT; CDR3 protein: CASSEQGRAGNTIYF; CDR3 length: 15; V gene: TRBV6-1; D gene: -; J gene: TRBJ1-3; clone size: -
CDR3 DNA: TGTGCCAGCAGCTTAGCTGCGGGAGGGTTACAGTTCTTC; CDR3 protein: CASSLAAGGLQFF; CDR3 length: 13; V gene: TRBV11-3; D gene: TRBD2; J gene: TRBJ2-1; clone size: -
CDR3 DNA: TGTGCCAGCAGCACCGGGACAGGGAGATACGACTATGGCTACACCTTC; CDR3 protein: CASSTGTGRYDYGYTF; CDR3 length: 16; V gene: TRBV5-6; D gene: TRBD1; J gene: TRBJ1-2; clone size: few
CDR3 DNA: TGTGCCTGGAGTGTAACAGGCCCTCAGCCCCAGCATTTT; CDR3 protein: CAWSVTGPQPQHF; CDR3 length: 13; V gene: TRBV30; D gene: -; J gene: TRBJ1-5; clone size: -
CDR3 DNA: TGTGCCGGGACCTCACAGGGGGCCCCTGAAGCTTTCTTT; CDR3 protein: CAGTSQGAPEAFF; CDR3 length: 13; V gene: TRBV28; D gene: TRBD1; J gene: TRBJ1-1; clone size: -
CDR3 DNA: TGCGCCAGCAGCATCGTGACAGGGACCTCCTACGAGCAGTACTTC; CDR3 protein: CASSIVTGTSYEQYF; CDR3 length: 15; V gene: TRBV5-1; D gene: TRBD1; J gene: TRBJ2-7; clone size: once
CDR3 DNA: TGTGCCAGCAGCCAGGAATTCCTGGACAGGGGGCTCTACGAGCAGTACTTC; CDR3 protein: CASSQEFLDRGLYEQYF; CDR3 length: 17; V gene: TRBV4-2; D gene: TRBD1; J gene: TRBJ2-7; clone size: once
CDR3 DNA: TGTGCCAGTAGTCTCGACAGGGTTTCTGCCAATGAGCAGTTCTTC; CDR3 protein: CASSLDRVSANEQFF; CDR3 length: 15; V gene: TRBV19; D gene: TRBD1; J gene: TRBJ2-1; clone size: -
CDR3 DNA: TGTGCCAGCAGCTCGGTAGGGGGAGATGGAAACACCATATATTTT; CDR3 protein: CASSSVGGDGNTIYF; CDR3 length: 15; V gene: TRBV5-4; D gene: -; J gene: TRBJ1-3; clone size: once
CDR3 DNA: TGTGCCAGTAGTATCGACAGGAGCTCCTACGAGCAGTACTTC; CDR3 protein: CASSIDRSSYEQYF; CDR3 length: 14; V gene: TRBV19; D gene: -; J gene: TRBJ2-7; clone size: -
CDR3 DNA: TGTGCCAGCAGCGCTACTAGCGGGACACCTTGGGAGCAGTTCTTC; CDR3 protein: CASSATSGTPWEQFF; CDR3 length: 15; V gene: TRBV2; D gene: TRBD2; J gene: TRBJ2-1; clone size: -
CDR3 DNA: TGTGCCAGCAGCCCGAAATTGACAGGGGAGGTTGGTGAAAAACTGTTTTTT; CDR3 protein: CASSPKLTGEVGEKLFF; CDR3 length: 17; V gene: TRBV7-6; D gene: TRBD1; J gene: TRBJ1-4; clone size: once
CDR3 DNA: TGTGCCAGCAGCCTCCAAGCGAGCGGGAGTACAGATACGCAGTATTTT; CDR3 protein: CASSLQASGSTDTQYF; CDR3 length: 16; V gene: TRBV11-1; D gene: TRBD2; J gene: TRBJ2-3; clone size: -
CDR3 DNA: TGTGCCAGCAGTTTCTATTCCAGGGGCCAAGATGAAAAACTGTTTTTT; CDR3 protein: CASSFYSRGQDEKLFF; CDR3 length: 16; V gene: TRBV6-5; D gene: -; J gene: TRBJ1-4; clone size: -
CDR3 DNA: TGTGCCAGCACCACCCCTGGGGGCATCGTTCCGTTCTTC; CDR3 protein: CASTTPGGIVPFF; CDR3 length: 13; V gene: TRBV28; D gene: -; J gene: TRBJ2-1; clone size: -
CDR3 DNA: TGTGCCAGCAGTCCCAATATGGTTGGAGCAGATACGCAGTATTTT; CDR3 protein: CASSPNMVGADTQYF; CDR3 length: 15; V gene: TRBV27; D gene: -; J gene: TRBJ2-3; clone size: -
CDR3 DNA: TGTGCCAGCAGCCAGCCCGACAGGAGCTACAATGAGCAGTTCTTC; CDR3 protein: CASSQPDRSYNEQFF; CDR3 length: 15; V gene: TRBV4-2; D gene: -; J gene: TRBJ2-1; clone size: once
CDR3 DNA: TGTGCCAGCAGCGTAGGGGCGGAGGGGGCTCACGAGCAGTACTTC; CDR3 protein: CASSVGAEGAHEQYF; CDR3 length: 15; V gene: TRBV9; D gene: -; J gene: TRBJ2-7; clone size: -
CDR3 DNA: TGTGCCAGCAGCCTTGATATCGACAGGGAGGATGGCTACACCTTC; CDR3 protein: CASSLDIDREDGYTF; CDR3 length: 15; V gene: TRBV7-9; D gene: TRBD1; J gene: TRBJ1-2; clone size: once
CDR3 DNA: TGTGCCAGCAGCCAAGGGACAGGGGCAGGGGGTGAAAAACTGTTTTTT; CDR3 protein: CASSQGTGAGGEKLFF; CDR3 length: 16; V gene: TRBV14; D gene: TRBD1; J gene: TRBJ1-4; clone size: -
CDR3 DNA: TGTGCCAGTAGTATAGATAGGCCGGGGGAGCAGTACTTC; CDR3 protein: CASSIDRPGEQYF; CDR3 length: 13; V gene: TRBV19; D gene: -; J gene: TRBJ2-7; clone size: -
CDR3 DNA: TGTGCCAGCAGGGACGCGGGACAGGGGATTGGTGGGGCCAACGTCCTGACTTTC; CDR3 protein: CASRDAGQGIGGANVLTF; CDR3 length: 18; V gene: TRBV2; D gene: TRBD1; J gene: TRBJ2-6; clone size: -
CDR3 DNA: TGTGCCAGTAGTATCGAGGGAATAGGCGGCTACACCTTC; CDR3 protein: CASSIEGIGGYTF; CDR3 length: 13; V gene: TRBV19; D gene: -; J gene: TRBJ1-2; clone size: once
CDR3 DNA: TGCAGTGCTAGTAACACGAACACTGAAGCTTTCTTT; CDR3 protein: CSASNTNTEAFF; CDR3 length: 12; V gene: TRBV20-1; D gene: -; J gene: TRBJ1-1; clone size: -
CDR3 DNA: TGTGCCAGCAGTGGGACAGGGTTTTCCTATGGCTACACCTTC; CDR3 protein: CASSGTGFSYGYTF; CDR3 length: 14; V gene: TRBV28; D gene: TRBD1; J gene: TRBJ1-2; clone size: -
CDR3 DNA: TGTGCCAGTAGTATAGAGGCAGGGCTCCCCGATACGCAGTATTTT; CDR3 protein: CASSIEAGLPDTQYF; CDR3 length: 15; V gene: TRBV19; D gene: -; J gene: TRBJ2-3; clone size: -
CDR3 DNA: TGTGCCAGCAGCTTAGTCGGGACAGGGGTAGGTCCCCAAGAGACCCAGTACTTC; CDR3 protein: CASSLVGTGVGPQETQYF; CDR3 length: 18; V gene: TRBV7-2; D gene: TRBD1; J gene: TRBJ2-5; clone size: -
CDR3 DNA: TGTGCCACCATTGCTGGCAGGGGGAACTACAATGAGCAGTTCTTC; CDR3 protein: CATIAGRGNYNEQFF; CDR3 length: 15; V gene: TRBV15; D gene: TRBD1; J gene: TRBJ2-1; clone size: once
CDR3 DNA: TGTGCCAGCAGTCAACGGGGGGAGACCCAGTACTTC; CDR3 protein: CASSQRGETQYF; CDR3 length: 12; V gene: TRBV12-3/TRBV12-4; D gene: -; J gene: TRBJ2-5; clone size: -
CDR3 DNA: TGTGCCAGCAGCTTAGGACTTCTCTCTAGCACAGATACGCAGTATTTT; CDR3 protein: CASSLGLLSSTDTQYF; CDR3 length: 16; V gene: TRBV5-4; D gene: -; J gene: TRBJ2-3; clone size: -
CDR3 DNA: TGTGCCAGCCAAACCGGGACATCATATTCACCCCTCCACTTT; CDR3 protein: CASQTGTSYSPLHF; CDR3 length: 14; V gene: TRBV28; D gene: -; J gene: TRBJ1-6; clone size: -
CDR3 DNA: TGTGCCAGCAGCCTAGCGGGAGATCAGTTCTTC; CDR3 protein: CASSLAGDQFF; CDR3 length: 11; V gene: TRBV11-1; D gene: TRBD2; J gene: TRBJ2-1; clone size: -